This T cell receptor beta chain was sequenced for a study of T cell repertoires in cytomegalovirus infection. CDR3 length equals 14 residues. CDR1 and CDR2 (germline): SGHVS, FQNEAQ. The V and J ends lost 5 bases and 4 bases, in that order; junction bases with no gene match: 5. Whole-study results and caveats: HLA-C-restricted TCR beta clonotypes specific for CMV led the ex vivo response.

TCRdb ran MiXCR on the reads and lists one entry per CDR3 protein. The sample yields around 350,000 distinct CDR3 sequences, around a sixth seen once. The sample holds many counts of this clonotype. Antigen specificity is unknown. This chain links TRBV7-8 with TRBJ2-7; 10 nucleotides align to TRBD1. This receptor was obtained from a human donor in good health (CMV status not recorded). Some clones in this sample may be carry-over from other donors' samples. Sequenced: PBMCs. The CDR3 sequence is CASSRRTGGYEQYF. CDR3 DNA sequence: TGTGCCAGCAGCCGGAGGACAGGGGGGTACGAGCAGTACTTC.